Listed below are T cell receptor beta chains from one sample, sequenced in a study of blood T cell repertoires in COVID-19. Method: immunoSEQ multiplex PCR; TCRdb's copy keeps in-frame clones and lacks some. The profile covers approximately 46,000 clones, with roughly 86% appearing a single time and 14% to 15% taken by the ten largest. The material sequenced was peripheral blood. The receptors here all came from a human donor in a cohort sampled during active COVID-19. CDR3s include the opening cysteine and the closing phenylalanine or tryptophan. D genes are given only for firm matches. Clone size is given for some rows only: seen once, a few or many times, or a class if the clone is expanded.

CDR3aa	CDR3nt	abundance	j_gene	v_gene	d_gene
CASSQDPGGATEQFF	TGCGCCAGCAGCCAAGATCCCGGGGGGGCCACTGAGCAGTTCTTC	few	TRBJ2-1	TRBV4-3	TRBD2
CASSEPGINEQYF	TGTGCCAGCAGTGAACCAGGGATAAACGAGCAGTACTTC	-	TRBJ2-7	TRBV2	-
CASSLTSGSHEQFF	TGTGCCAGCTCTCTCACTAGCGGGTCACATGAGCAGTTCTTC	-	TRBJ2-1	TRBV18	TRBD2
CASSQDGLAGAGDTQYF	TGTGCCAGCAGCCAAGATGGCCTAGCGGGGGCGGGAGATACGCAGTATTTT	-	TRBJ2-3	TRBV3-1/TRBV3-2	TRBD2
CASSEPPTAGSGNTIYF	TGCGCCAGCAGTGAGCCCCCAACAGCGGGGTCCGGAAACACCATATATTTT	-	TRBJ1-3	TRBV10-1	-
CASSARTSGRTDTQYF	TGCGCCAGCAGCGCGCGGACTAGCGGGAGAACAGATACGCAGTATTTT	-	TRBJ2-3	TRBV5-1	TRBD2
CASKSTGGSPLHF	TGTGCCAGCAAATCTACAGGGGGTTCACCCCTCCACTTT	-	TRBJ1-6	TRBV28	TRBD1
CASSLVGVPNTEAFF	TGTGCCAGCAGCTTAGTCGGGGTCCCGAACACTGAAGCTTTCTTT	-	TRBJ1-1	TRBV11-2	-
CASSLIIGAGANVLTF	TGTGCCAGCAGCTTAATCATAGGGGCTGGGGCCAACGTCCTGACTTTC	-	TRBJ2-6	TRBV7-8	-
CASSHALDRGNQPQHF	TGTGCCAGCAGTCACGCCCTTGACAGGGGCAATCAGCCCCAGCATTTT	-	TRBJ1-5	TRBV6-6	TRBD1
CASSMDSENSPLHF	TGCGCCAGCAGTATGGACAGCGAAAATTCACCCCTCCACTTT	-	TRBJ1-6	TRBV5-1	-
CATSRGLAAYEQYF	TGTGCCACCAGCCGGGGACTAGCCGCCTACGAGCAGTACTTC	-	TRBJ2-7	TRBV15	TRBD2
CASSPPPLASGAYEQYF	TGTGCCAGCTCACCCCCCCCTCTGGCTAGCGGGGCCTACGAGCAGTACTTC	-	TRBJ2-7	TRBV18	TRBD2
CASGPDIWDSNTEAFF	TGTGCCAGCGGACCCGACATCTGGGACAGCAACACTGAAGCTTTCTTT	-	TRBJ1-1	TRBV2	TRBD1
CASSSTTGAPLHF	TGTGCCAGCAGTTCGACCACGGGGGCACCCCTCCACTTT	-	TRBJ1-6	TRBV12-3/TRBV12-4	-
CASSPLCPTNEKLFF	TGTGCCAGCAGCCCCCTCTGTCCAACTAATGAAAAACTGTTTTTT	once	TRBJ1-4	TRBV7-3	-
CASSRRLAGGNNEQFF	TGCGCCAGCAGCCGCAGACTAGCGGGAGGGAACAATGAGCAGTTCTTC	-	TRBJ2-1	TRBV4-1	TRBD2
CASSLGQGAGDTQYF	TGTGCCAGCTCACTGGGACAGGGGGCTGGAGATACGCAGTATTTT	-	TRBJ2-3	TRBV18	TRBD1
CASSLRKTGVGKAFF	TGTGCCAGCAGCTTACGGAAGACAGGGGTAGGGAAGGCTTTCTTT	-	TRBJ1-1	TRBV7-9	TRBD1
CASSEGSYSNQPQHF	TGTGCCAGCAGTGAAGGCAGTTATAGCAATCAGCCCCAGCATTTT	-	TRBJ1-5	TRBV2	-
CASTLPPWGDEQFF	TGTGCCAGCACCCTCCCTCCGTGGGGGGATGAGCAGTTCTTC	-	TRBJ2-1	TRBV7-2	-
CASSGRAGAHYEQYF	TGTGCCAGCAGTGGTAGGGCAGGGGCCCACTACGAGCAGTACTTC	-	TRBJ2-7	TRBV27	-
CASSWNTGNTGELFF	TGCGCCAGCAGCTGGAACACAGGAAACACCGGGGAGCTGTTTTTT	-	TRBJ2-2	TRBV5-1	-
CASARALGGREQYF	TGTGCCAGCGCAAGGGCATTAGGGGGCCGCGAGCAGTACTTC	once	TRBJ2-7	TRBV11-2	TRBD1
CASSLEGGETQYF	TGTGCCAGCAGCTTAGAGGGGGGAGAGACCCAGTACTTC	once	TRBJ2-5	TRBV11-3	-
CSVLSSTDTQYF	TGCAGCGTTCTTTCTAGCACAGATACGCAGTATTTT	-	TRBJ2-3	TRBV29-1	-
CASSRTGVSGGYTF	TGTGCCAGCAGTCGGACAGGGGTGTCTGGTGGCTACACCTTC	-	TRBJ1-2	TRBV27	TRBD1
CASRTGGNTEAFF	TGCGCCAGCAGGACAGGGGGCAACACTGAAGCTTTCTTT	-	TRBJ1-1	TRBV5-1	TRBD1
CASSQGRSGGAQETQYF	TGCGCCAGCAGCCAGGGGAGGAGCGGGGGGGCCCAAGAGACCCAGTACTTC	-	TRBJ2-5	TRBV4-1	TRBD2
CASSVQTGTVDTGELFF	TGTGCCAGCAGCGTTCAAACCGGGACAGTAGACACCGGGGAGCTGTTTTTT	few	TRBJ2-2	TRBV7-9	TRBD1
CASSLGEGWNQPQHF	TGTGCCAGCAGCTTGGGGGAGGGATGGAATCAGCCCCAGCATTTT	-	TRBJ1-5	TRBV5-6	-
CSVGRQGTSYGYTF	TGCAGCGTTGGAAGACAGGGAACTAGCTATGGCTACACCTTC	-	TRBJ1-2	TRBV29-1	TRBD1
CASSESRGAGGRYGYTF	TGCGCCAGCAGTGAGTCGCGGGGGGCCGGTGGGAGGTATGGCTACACCTTC	-	TRBJ1-2	TRBV10-2	-
CASSVASGITGELFF	TGTGCCAGCAGCGTAGCCTCAGGTATCACCGGGGAGCTGTTTTTT	-	TRBJ2-2	TRBV9	-
CASSIVATSHTEAFF	TGTGCCAGTAGTATAGTAGCGACGTCGCACACTGAAGCTTTCTTT	medium-sized	TRBJ1-1	TRBV19	-
CASSLLGGGLDTEAFF	TGTGCCAGTAGTCTCCTCGGAGGGGGCTTGGACACTGAAGCTTTCTTT	-	TRBJ1-1	TRBV19	TRBD1
CASSPGASSSYEQYF	TGTGCCAGCAGCCCAGGGGCGTCGAGCTCCTACGAGCAGTACTTC	few	TRBJ2-7	TRBV11-2	-
CASSDVGQYEQYF	TGTGCCAGCAGTGATGTGGGACAGTACGAGCAGTACTTC	medium-sized	TRBJ2-7	TRBV2	TRBD1
CASSRTGLYEQYF	TGTGCCAGCTCACGGACAGGACTCTACGAGCAGTACTTC	-	TRBJ2-7	TRBV27	TRBD1
CASSQRRAENYNEQFF	TGTGCCAGCAGCCAACGGAGAGCGGAAAACTACAATGAGCAGTTCTTC	-	TRBJ2-1	TRBV4-2	-
CASSSPGGEKLFF	TGTGCCAGCAGTTCCCCAGGGGGAGAAAAACTGTTTTTT	once	TRBJ1-4	TRBV6-5	TRBD1